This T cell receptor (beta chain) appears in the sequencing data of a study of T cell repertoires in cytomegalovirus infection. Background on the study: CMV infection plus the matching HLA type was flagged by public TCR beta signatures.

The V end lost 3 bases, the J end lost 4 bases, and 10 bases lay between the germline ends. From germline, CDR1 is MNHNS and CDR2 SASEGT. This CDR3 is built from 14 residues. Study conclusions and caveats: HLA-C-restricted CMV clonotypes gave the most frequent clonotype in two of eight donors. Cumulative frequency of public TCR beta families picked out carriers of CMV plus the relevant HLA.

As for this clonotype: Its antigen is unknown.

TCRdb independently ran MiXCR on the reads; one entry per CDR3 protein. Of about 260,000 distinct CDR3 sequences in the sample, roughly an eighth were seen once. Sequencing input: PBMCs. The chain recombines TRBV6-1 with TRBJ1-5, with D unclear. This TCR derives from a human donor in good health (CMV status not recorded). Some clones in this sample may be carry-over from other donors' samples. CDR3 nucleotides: TGTGCCAGCAGTGATTCGTCCCGAAATCAGCCCCAGCATTTT. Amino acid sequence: CASSDSSRNQPQHF.